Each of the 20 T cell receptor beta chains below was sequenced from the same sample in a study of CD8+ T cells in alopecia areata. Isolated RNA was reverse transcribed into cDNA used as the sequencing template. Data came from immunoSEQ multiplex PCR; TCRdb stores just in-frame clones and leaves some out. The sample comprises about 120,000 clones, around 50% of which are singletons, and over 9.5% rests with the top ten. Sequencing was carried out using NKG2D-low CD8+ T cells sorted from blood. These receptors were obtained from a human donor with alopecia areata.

CDR3 coding DNA: TGCAGCGTAATACAGGGGTGGGAGCAGTACTTC. This codes for CSVIQGWEQYF. The chain combines TRBV29-1 with TRBJ2-7; 7 bases match TRBD1. V was clipped by 6 bases and J by 7 bases; unmatched bases: 6. Germline CDR1 and CDR2: SQVTM and ANQGSEA. This CDR3 region has 11 residues.

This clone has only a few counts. For the CDR3, the DNA is TGCAGCGTTGAAGAAACCGGACAGGGGGCGGGCGGTTATTACGAGCAGTACTTC. This gives the protein CSVEETGQGAGGYYEQYF. V is TRBV29-1 and J is TRBJ2-7, with 11 bases that match TRBD1. CDR3 size: 18 residues. The V gene's germline CDR1 is SQVTM and CDR2 ANQGSEA. Losses at the gene ends were 0 bases for V and 4 bases for J; bases not matched to a gene: 14.

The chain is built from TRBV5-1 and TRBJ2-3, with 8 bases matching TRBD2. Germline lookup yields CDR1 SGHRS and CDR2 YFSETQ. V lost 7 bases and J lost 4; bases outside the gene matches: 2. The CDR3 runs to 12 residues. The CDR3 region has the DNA TGCGCCAGCGGACTAGCACCAGATACGCAGTATTTT. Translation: CASGLAPDTQYF.

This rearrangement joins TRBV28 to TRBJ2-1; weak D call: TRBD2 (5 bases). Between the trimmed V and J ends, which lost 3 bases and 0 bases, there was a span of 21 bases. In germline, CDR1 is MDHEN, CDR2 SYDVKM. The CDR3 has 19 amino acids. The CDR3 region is CASSFRLARSGSSYNEQFF. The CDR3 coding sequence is TGTGCCAGCAGTTTCCGACTCGCCCGGAGCGGAAGCTCCTACAATGAGCAGTTCTTC. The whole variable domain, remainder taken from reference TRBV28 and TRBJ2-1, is DVKVTQSSRYLVKRTGEKVFLECVQDMDHENMFWYRQDPGLGLRLIYFSYDVKMKEKGDIPEGYSVSREKKERFSLILESASTNQTSMYLCASSFRLARSGSSYNEQFFGPGTRLTVL.

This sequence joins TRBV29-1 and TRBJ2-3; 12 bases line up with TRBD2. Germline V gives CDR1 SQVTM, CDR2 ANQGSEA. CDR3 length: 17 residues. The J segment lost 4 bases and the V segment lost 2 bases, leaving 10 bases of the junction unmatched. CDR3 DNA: TGCAGCGTTGAATTTGCTAGCGGGAGGGCCATGTCAGATACGCAGTATTTT. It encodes CSVEFASGRAMSDTQYF.

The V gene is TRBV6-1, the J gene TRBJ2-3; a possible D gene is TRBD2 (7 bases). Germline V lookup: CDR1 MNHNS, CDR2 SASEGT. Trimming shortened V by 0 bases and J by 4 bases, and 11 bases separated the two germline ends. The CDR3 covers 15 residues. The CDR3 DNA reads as TGTGCCAGCAGTGAAGCTAGAGGGGGGGCAGATACGCAGTATTTT. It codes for CASSEARGGADTQYF.

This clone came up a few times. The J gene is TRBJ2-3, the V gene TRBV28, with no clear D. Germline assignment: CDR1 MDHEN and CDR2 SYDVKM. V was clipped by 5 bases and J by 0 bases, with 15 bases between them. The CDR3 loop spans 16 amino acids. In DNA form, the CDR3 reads TGTGCCAGCAGTCCATCCTACTCTACCAGCACAGATACGCAGTATTTT. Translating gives CASSPSYSTSTDTQYF. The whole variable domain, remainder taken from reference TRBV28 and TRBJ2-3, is DVKVTQSSRYLVKRTGEKVFLECVQDMDHENMFWYRQDPGLGLRLIYFSYDVKMKEKGDIPEGYSVSREKKERFSLILESASTNQTSMYLCASSPSYSTSTDTQYFGPGTRLTVL.

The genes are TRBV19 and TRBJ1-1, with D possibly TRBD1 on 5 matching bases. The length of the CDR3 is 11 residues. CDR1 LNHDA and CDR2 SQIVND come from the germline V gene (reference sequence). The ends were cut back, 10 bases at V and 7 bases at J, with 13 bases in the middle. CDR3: CAIRRGLEAFF. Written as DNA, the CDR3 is TGTGCCATCCGAAGGGGACTTGAAGCTTTCTTT.

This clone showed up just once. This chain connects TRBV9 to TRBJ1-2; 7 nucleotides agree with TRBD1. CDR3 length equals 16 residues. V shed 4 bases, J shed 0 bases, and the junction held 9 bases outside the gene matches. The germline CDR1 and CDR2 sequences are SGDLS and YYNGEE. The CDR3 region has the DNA TGTGCCAGCAGCTCTTCGGGGACAGTGACTAACTATGGCTACACCTTC. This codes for CASSSSGTVTNYGYTF.

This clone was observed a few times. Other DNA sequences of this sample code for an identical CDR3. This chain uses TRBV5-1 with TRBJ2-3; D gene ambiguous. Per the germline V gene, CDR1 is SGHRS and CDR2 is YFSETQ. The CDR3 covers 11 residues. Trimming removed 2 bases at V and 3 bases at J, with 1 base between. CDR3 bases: TGCGCCAGCAGCTTAACAGATACGCAGTATTTT. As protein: CASSLTDTQYF.

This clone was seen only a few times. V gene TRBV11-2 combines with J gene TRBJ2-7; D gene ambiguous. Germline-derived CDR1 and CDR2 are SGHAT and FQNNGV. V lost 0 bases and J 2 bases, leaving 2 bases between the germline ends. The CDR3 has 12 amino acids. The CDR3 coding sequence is TGTGCCAGCAGCTTAGATGCCTACGAGCAGTACTTC. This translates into CASSLDAYEQYF.

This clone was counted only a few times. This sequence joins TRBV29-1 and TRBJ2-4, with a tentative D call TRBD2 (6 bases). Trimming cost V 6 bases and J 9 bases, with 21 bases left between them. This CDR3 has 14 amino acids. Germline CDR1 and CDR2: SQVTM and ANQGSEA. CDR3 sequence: CSVLGSKRESIQYF. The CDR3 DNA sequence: TGCAGCGTACTCGGGAGTAAAAGGGAATCCATTCAGTACTTC. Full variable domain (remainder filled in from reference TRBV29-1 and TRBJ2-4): SAVISQKPSRDICQRGTSLTIQCQVDSQVTMMFWYRQQPGQSLTLIATANQGSEATYESGFVIDKFPISRPNLTFSTLTVSNMSPEDSSIYLCSVLGSKRESIQYFGAGTRLSVL.

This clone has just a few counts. CDR3 loop: CSVEPGSEDTQYF. The CDR3 bases are TGCAGCGTTGAACCGGGGTCTGAAGATACGCAGTATTTT. The chain employs TRBV29-1 and TRBJ2-3, with D maybe TRBD2 (5 bases). In germline, CDR1 is SQVTM, CDR2 ANQGSEA. Trimming stripped 2 bases from V and 5 bases from J, with 11 bases between. The CDR3 is 13 residues long.

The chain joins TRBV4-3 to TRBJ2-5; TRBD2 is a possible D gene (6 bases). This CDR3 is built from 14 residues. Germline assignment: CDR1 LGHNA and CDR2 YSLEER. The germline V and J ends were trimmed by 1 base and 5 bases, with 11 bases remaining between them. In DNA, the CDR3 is TGCGCCAGCAGCCAAGGACTAGGCGGGGAGACCCAGTACTTC. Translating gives CASSQGLGGETQYF.

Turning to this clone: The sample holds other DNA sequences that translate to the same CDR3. The CDR3 protein is CASSLRGTAYGYTF. CDR3 nucleotide sequence: TGTGCCAGCAGTTTACGCGGGACTGCCTATGGCTACACCTTC. This chain uses TRBV27 with TRBJ1-2; possibly TRBD1 for D (5 bases). V dropped 2 bases and J dropped 4 bases, with 11 bases sitting between them. The CDR3 contains 14 residues. From germline, CDR1 is MNHEY and CDR2 SMNVEV (reference sequence).

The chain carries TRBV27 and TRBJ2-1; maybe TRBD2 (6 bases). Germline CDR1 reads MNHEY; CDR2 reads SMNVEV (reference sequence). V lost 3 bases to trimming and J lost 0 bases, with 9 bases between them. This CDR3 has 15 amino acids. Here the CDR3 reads CASSFTGSSYNEQFF. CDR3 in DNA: TGTGCCAGCAGTTTTACCGGGAGCTCCTACAATGAGCAGTTCTTC.

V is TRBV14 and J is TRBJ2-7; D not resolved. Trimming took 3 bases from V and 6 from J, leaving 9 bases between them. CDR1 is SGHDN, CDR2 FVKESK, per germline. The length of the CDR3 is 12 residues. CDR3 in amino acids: CASSQGHSEQYF. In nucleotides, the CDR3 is TGTGCCAGCAGCCAGGGCCACTCCGAGCAGTACTTC.

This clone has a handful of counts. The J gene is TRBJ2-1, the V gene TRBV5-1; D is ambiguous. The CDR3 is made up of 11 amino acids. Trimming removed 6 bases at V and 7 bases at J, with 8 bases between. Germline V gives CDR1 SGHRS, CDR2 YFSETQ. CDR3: CASTPGNEQFF. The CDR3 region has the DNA TGCGCCAGCACCCCTGGGAATGAGCAGTTCTTC.

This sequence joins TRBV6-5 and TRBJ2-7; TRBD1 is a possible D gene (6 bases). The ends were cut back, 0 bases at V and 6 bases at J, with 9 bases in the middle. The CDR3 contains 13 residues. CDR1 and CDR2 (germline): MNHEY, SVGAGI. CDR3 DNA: TGTGCCAGCAGTTACTCGAGGACAGTCGAGCAGTACTTC. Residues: CASSYSRTVEQYF.

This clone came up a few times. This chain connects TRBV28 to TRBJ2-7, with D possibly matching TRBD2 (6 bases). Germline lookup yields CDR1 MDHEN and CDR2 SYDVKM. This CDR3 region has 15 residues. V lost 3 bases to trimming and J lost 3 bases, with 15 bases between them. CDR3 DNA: TGTGCCAGCAGTTTGTGGGAGGACGGATACTACGAGCAGTACTTC. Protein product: CASSLWEDGYYEQYF. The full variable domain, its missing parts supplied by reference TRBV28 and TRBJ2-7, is DVKVTQSSRYLVKRTGEKVFLECVQDMDHENMFWYRQDPGLGLRLIYFSYDVKMKEKGDIPEGYSVSREKKERFSLILESASTNQTSMYLCASSLWEDGYYEQYFGPGTRLTVT.